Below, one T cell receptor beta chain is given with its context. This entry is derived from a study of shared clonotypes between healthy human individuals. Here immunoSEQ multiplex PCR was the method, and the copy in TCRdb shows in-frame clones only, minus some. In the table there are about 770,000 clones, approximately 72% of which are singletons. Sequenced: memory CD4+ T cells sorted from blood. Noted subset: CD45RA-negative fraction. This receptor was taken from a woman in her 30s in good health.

The CDR3 DNA sequence: TGTGCCTTCGGACAGGCATACACTGAAGCTTTCTTT. Protein product: CAFGQAYTEAFF. J is TRBJ1-1 and V is TRBV30; 7 bases fit TRBD1. Losses at the gene ends were 7 bases for V and 3 bases for J; bases not matched to a gene: 5. This CDR3 has 12 residues. In germline, CDR1 is GTSNPN, CDR2 SVGIG (reference sequence).